The source of this T cell receptor beta chain is a study of glioma-infiltrating T cells. Using RNA template, CDR3s of TCR alpha and beta were amplified with iRepertoire arm-PCR. In TCRdb, the multiplex PCR reads were re-called with MiXCR into one record per CDR3 protein. The repertoire holds 3,500 to 5,000 distinct CDR3 sequences, with over 80% as singletons. Remarks on this clonotype: Its ends do not fully match the called genes, so a read error is possible. This beta chain came through as a stray read in a library set up for alpha chains, and its size says little.

Germline loops: CDR1 ENHRY, CDR2 SYGVKD. The CDR3 covers 16 residues. The chain has TRBV10-3 and TRBJ2-1; TRBD2 agrees at 12 bases. The TCR comes from a human donor with low-grade glioma or glioblastoma, undergoing nonglioma brain surgery, or in good health (not recorded which). The material sequenced was glioma tissue, nonneoplastic brain tissue, or PBMCs (not recorded which). As DNA, the CDR3 is TGTGCCAGCAGTTACTCCGGACTAGCGGGACGTGTTGAGCAGTTCTTC. Protein: CASSYSGLAGRVEQFF.